The 30 T cell receptor beta chains in this list originate from one sample, sequenced in a study of blood T cells in healthy people across ages (dated by TCRdb to the mid-2010s). Libraries were made using 5' RACE. A second PCR of about 6 to 11 cycles was performed with a sample-barcoded 5' primer and a J-beta primer mix. TCRdb redid the processing of the public reads, applying fastp at Q25 and MiXCR, and retained in-frame beta chains. Every entry covers one CDR3 protein and lists the most common genes and DNA from its rows. This sample is represented by roughly 1.9 million distinct CDR3 sequences; about 39% of them were singletons. More than 20% of the sample belongs to the ten largest clones. The sample consisted of blood. All receptors come from a human donor in good health.

This clonotype was found a few times. The rearrangement links TRBV6-5 to TRBJ2-7, with D possibly TRBD1 on 8 matching bases. This CDR3 has 14 amino acids. CDR1 MNHEY and CDR2 SVGAGI come from the germline V gene. The V gene lost 5 bases and the J gene lost 7 bases, with 18 bases spanning the gap. In DNA, the CDR3 is TGTGCCAGCAGTCGAGCGGGACAGGCCCAGGAGCAGTACTTC. Translation: CASSRAGQAQEQYF.

The chain employs TRBV12-3 or TRBV12-4 and TRBJ2-5, with D tentatively TRBD1 (5 bases). This CDR3 comprises 12 residues. V lost 8 bases and J 7 bases, leaving 14 bases between the germline ends. This chain's CDR3 is CASPRDYGTQYF. The CDR3 bases are TGTGCCAGCCCCAGGGATTATGGGACCCAGTACTTC.

The V gene is TRBV2, the J gene TRBJ2-6; D remains unclear. The CDR3 runs 15 residues. Germline V gene lookup returns CDR1 SNHLY and CDR2 FYNNEI. Trimming cost V 6 bases and J 0 bases, with 9 bases left between them. The CDR3 DNA follows: TGTGCCAGCAGAATGCAGAGCTCTGGGGCCAACGTCCTGACTTTC. Protein product: CASRMQSSGANVLTF.

The chain joins TRBV20-1 to TRBJ1-6; D might be TRBD1 (5 bases). CDR3 length: 15 amino acids. V gave up 6 bases and J gave up 8 bases, with 20 bases separating them. The germline gives CDR1 DFQATT, CDR2 SNEGSKA (reference sequence). Here the CDR3 DNA reads TGCAGTGCCCGCATAATGGGGGGGAAGGATTCACCCCTCCACTTT. Its protein product is CSARIMGGKDSPLHF.

This chain links TRBV6-5 with TRBJ2-5; D perhaps matches TRBD1 (5 bases). The DNA end lines up better with TRBJ2-7; the J call may be wrong. Looked up from germline, CDR1 is MNHEY and CDR2 is SVGAGI. This CDR3 has 14 residues. The chain's CDR3 is CASRVSGIFYEQYF. CDR3 in DNA: TGTGCCAGCAGAGTCTCAGGGATATTCTACGAGCAGTACTTC.

The chain employs TRBV7-3 and TRBJ1-1, with D possibly being TRBD1 (5 bases). The CDR3 is 14 amino acids. V was clipped by 1 base and J by 5 bases, with 11 bases between them. Germline CDR1 reads SGHTA; CDR2 reads FQGTGA. The CDR3, as DNA: TGTGCCAGCAGCTTAATGGGGGAAAGTACTGAAGCTTTCTTT. This codes for CASSLMGESTEAFF.

This clonotype was recorded many times. DNA for the CDR3: TGTGCCAGCAGCGGACAGGACCTGTACGAGCAGTACTTC. Its translation is CASSGQDLYEQYF. The chain joins TRBV2 to TRBJ2-7; 7 nucleotides match TRBD1. From germline, CDR1 is SNHLY and CDR2 FYNNEI. V trimming: 6 bases; J trimming: 4 bases; junction bases outside the gene matches: 6. This CDR3 comprises 13 residues.

This clonotype appeared a few times. The rearrangement joins TRBV7-9 to TRBJ1-2, with TRBD1 matching over 7 bases. After removal of 7 bases from V and 8 bases from J, the junction contained 10 bases not matched to a gene. CDR1 SEHNR and CDR2 FQNEAQ come from the germline V gene (reference sequence). The CDR3 contains 13 residues. CDR3 DNA sequence: TGTGCCAGCACCCTCGACAGGGAATACGGCTACACCTTC. It translates to CASTLDREYGYTF.

This chain connects TRBV6-2 or TRBV6-3 to TRBJ2-5; 11 nucleotides align to TRBD1. Losses at the gene ends were 5 bases for V and 4 bases for J; bases not matched to a gene: 6. Germline V lookup: CDR1 MNHEY, CDR2 SVGEGT. This CDR3 region has 15 residues. CDR3 loop: CASSRTGTGGETQYF. The CDR3 bases are TGTGCCAGCAGTCGAACCGGGACAGGGGGAGAGACCCAGTACTTC.

The genes are TRBV28 and TRBJ1-1; 9 bases agree with TRBD1. J lost 8 bases, V lost 11 bases, and 3 bases had no gene match. The CDR3 runs 10 residues. Germline assignment: CDR1 MDHEN and CDR2 SYDVKM. The CDR3 spells CAGTGTEAFF. Written as DNA, the CDR3 is TGTGCCGGGACAGGGACAGAAGCTTTCTTT.

This chain joins TRBV9 and TRBJ2-2, with D perhaps being TRBD1 or TRBD2 (6 bases each). V was cut by 0 bases and J by 6 bases, with 9 bases left in between. Germline-derived CDR1 and CDR2 are SGDLS and YYNGEE. CDR3 length equals 14 residues. The CDR3 loop reads CASSVEGGAGELFF. For the CDR3, the DNA is TGTGCCAGCAGCGTAGAGGGGGGAGCCGGGGAGCTGTTTTTT.

The rearrangement joins TRBV11-3 to TRBJ2-5, with a weak D call TRBD1 (6 bases). The germline CDR1 and CDR2 sequences are SGHNT and YENEEA. V dropped 4 bases and J dropped 3 bases, with 12 bases sitting between them. CDR3 length: 14 residues. CDR3 nucleotide sequence: TGTGCCAGCAGCTCGTACAACAGGGAAGAGACCCAGTACTTC. Its protein is CASSSYNREETQYF.

Many counts were recorded for this clonotype. V gene TRBV7-8 combines with J gene TRBJ1-6, with D perhaps TRBD1 (5 bases). Deletions cut 2 bases from V and 10 bases from J, with 9 bases between. CDR1 and CDR2 from the germline V gene are SGHVS and FQNEAQ. The CDR3 is 13 amino acids. The CDR3 sequence: CASSLFGGSPLHF. The DNA of the CDR3 is TGTGCCAGCAGCTTATTCGGGGGGTCACCCCTCCACTTT. Full variable domain (missing parts from reference TRBV7-8 and TRBJ1-6): GAGVSQSPRYKVAKRGQDVALRCDPISGHVSLFWYQQALGQGPEFLTYFQNEAQLDKSGLPSDRFFAERPEGSVSTLKIQRTQQEDSAVYLCASSLFGGSPLHFGNGTRLTVT.

The chain combines TRBV7-2 with TRBJ2-1, with D perhaps matching TRBD2 (5 bases). The CDR3 totals 18 residues. V shed 0 bases and J shed 3 bases, with 18 bases lying between them. CDR1 and CDR2 from the germline V gene are SGHTA and FQGNSA. CDR3 residues: CASSLAAVTPGSYNEQFF. CDR3 DNA: TGTGCCAGCAGCTTAGCTGCTGTGACGCCGGGAAGCTACAATGAGCAGTTCTTC.

This clonotype has only a few counts. This chain uses TRBV24-1 with TRBJ2-2; D uncertain. Germline-derived CDR1 and CDR2 are KGHDR and SFDVKD. V was pared by 2 bases and J by 4 bases, with 10 bases between. The CDR3 runs to 15 residues. The CDR3 sequence: CATSDSSRLTGELFF. The CDR3 DNA follows: TGTGCCACCAGTGATTCTTCCAGGCTCACCGGGGAGCTGTTTTTT.

On this clonotype: An end of the junction differs from the germline gene, which may be a read error. The V call is TRBV7-9, the J call TRBJ1-4; D is possibly TRBD1 (6 bases). The germline CDR1 and CDR2 sequences are SEHNR and FQNEAQ (reference sequence). The CDR3 length is 17 residues. The chain's CDR3 is CASSSRGAVATTEKLFF. In DNA, the CDR3 is TGTGCCAGCAGCTCGCGGGGGGCCGTAGCAACTACTGAAAAACTGTTTTTT.

The V call is TRBV5-1, the J call TRBJ1-2; unclear D gene. The CDR3 is made up of 14 amino acids. Looked up from germline, CDR1 is SGHRS and CDR2 is YFSETQ. Trimming took off 6 bases at V and 0 bases at J, with 12 bases between the two ends. CDR3 in amino acids: CASTMDPANYGYTF. The CDR3 DNA sequence: TGCGCCAGCACGATGGACCCAGCTAACTATGGCTACACCTTC.

This clonotype has a handful of counts. The CDR3 DNA sequence: TGTGCCAGCAGCTCCGACAGGGGGGTTGATGGCTACACCTTC. This gives the protein CASSSDRGVDGYTF. The chain uses TRBV7-2 and TRBJ1-2; 9 bases are a match to TRBD1. The CDR3 is 14 residues long. Germline-derived CDR1 and CDR2 are SGHTA and FQGNSA. V shed 4 bases, J shed 6 bases, and the junction held 6 bases outside the gene matches.

The V gene is TRBV6-5, the J gene TRBJ2-7; 7 bases are shared with TRBD1. The trim removed 5 bases at V and 4 bases at J, leaving 11 bases unmatched. The CDR3 is made up of 15 amino acids. CDR1 is MNHEY, CDR2 SVGAGI, per germline. The CDR3 bases are TGTGCCAGCAGTCGACAGGGCGCCGTGTCGTACGAGCAGTACTTC. This sequence encodes CASSRQGAVSYEQYF.

This clonotype came up a few times. The CDR3 spells CASWRTNYGYTF. As DNA, the CDR3 is TGTGCCAGCTGGCGAACAAACTATGGCTACACCTTC. This rearrangement joins TRBV6-5 to TRBJ1-2; D gene ambiguous. With 8 bases removed from V and 2 bases from J, the gap between germline ends came to 9 bases. CDR1 is MNHEY and CDR2 is SVGAGI in the germline V gene. CDR3 length: 12 amino acids.

The rearrangement uses TRBV29-1 and TRBJ2-7, with D possibly TRBD1 on 5 matching bases. Germline V gene lookup returns CDR1 SQVTM and CDR2 ANQGSEA. Trimming cost V 8 bases and J 0 bases, with 26 bases left between them. The length of the CDR3 is 17 residues. CDR3 loop: CSHRRQTNEEYSYEQYF. CDR3 in DNA: TGCAGCCACCGTAGACAGACGAACGAAGAGTACTCCTACGAGCAGTACTTC.

This clonotype has a count of ten or more. A junction boundary mismatches the germline segment, possibly from a read error. V is TRBV5-1 and J is TRBJ1-1, with unresolved D. The CDR3 extends over 13 amino acids. Germline assignment: CDR1 SGHRS and CDR2 YFSETQ. This chain's CDR3 is CASSLDGDTEAFF. DNA for the CDR3: TGTGCCAGCAGCTTGGACGGAGACACTGAAGCTTTCTTT.

The chain couples TRBV6-1 to TRBJ2-5, with TRBD2 matching over 12 bases. Trimming cost V 6 bases and J 5 bases; bases outside gene matches: 4. CDR1 is MNHNS and CDR2 is SASEGT in the germline V gene. The CDR3 is made up of 14 amino acids. This CDR3 is CASSRTSGDETQYF. CDR3 nucleotide sequence: TGTGCCAGCAGCCGGACTAGCGGGGACGAGACCCAGTACTTC.

The chain combines TRBV15 with TRBJ2-1; no firm D call. Trimming removed 8 bases at V and 5 bases at J, with 13 bases between. CDR3 length: 13 residues. Germline V gives CDR1 LNHNV, CDR2 YYDKDF (reference sequence). The CDR3 DNA sequence: TGTGCCACCGGGCTACTGCGGAACAATGAGCAGTTCTTC. Residues: CATGLLRNNEQFF. The variable domain in full, with the rest retrieved from reference TRBV15 and TRBJ2-1, is DAMVIQNPRYQVTQFGKPVTLSCSQTLNHNVMYWYQQKSSQAPKLLFHYYDKDFNNEADTPDNFQSRRPNTSFCFLDIRSPGLGDTAMYLCATGLLRNNEQFFGPGTRLTVL.

The chain couples TRBV5-1 to TRBJ2-4; the match to TRBD1 covers 9 bases. Matching the DNA end better, TRBJ2-7 makes the J call doubtful. CDR1 and CDR2 (germline): SGHRS, YFSETQ. The CDR3 has 17 amino acids. CDR3 in amino acids: CASSLVGGTGLSYEQYF. The CDR3 region has the DNA TGCGCCAGCAGCTTGGTAGGGGGGACAGGGCTCTCCTACGAGCAGTACTTC.

The CDR3 loop reads CASSPYIGQTNEKLFF. In DNA form, the CDR3 reads TGTGCCAGCAGCCCCTACATAGGTCAAACTAATGAAAAACTGTTTTTT. This chain links TRBV28 with TRBJ1-4; D is unclear. Germline values: CDR1 MDHEN, CDR2 SYDVKM. The CDR3 is made up of 16 amino acids. V shed 6 bases and J shed 1 base, with 15 bases lying between them.

The chain uses TRBV5-5 and TRBJ1-2; 7 positions match TRBD1. The CDR3 contains 14 residues. The germline gives CDR1 SGHKS, CDR2 YYEKEE (reference sequence). The V and J ends lost 5 bases and 6 bases, in that order; junction bases with no gene match: 10. The CDR3 protein is CASRATGYMDGYTF. The CDR3 DNA reads as TGTGCCAGCAGAGCGACAGGGTACATGGATGGCTACACCTTC.

The chain recombines TRBV3-1 with TRBJ2-3; D remains ambiguous. V lost 4 bases and J 6 bases, leaving 8 bases between the germline ends. Germline V CDR1 and CDR2: LGHDT, YNNKEL (reference sequence). The CDR3 has 12 amino acids. Here the CDR3 reads CASSLLWDTQYF. For the CDR3, the DNA is TGTGCCAGCAGCCTATTATGGGATACGCAGTATTTT.

A word on this clonotype: At one boundary the junction diverges from the germline segment, which might be a read error. This chain connects TRBV4-2 to TRBJ2-3; 7 nucleotides agree with TRBD2. This CDR3 has 16 amino acids. Germline assignment: CDR1 LGHNA and CDR2 YNFKEQ. Written as DNA, the CDR3 is TGTGCCGGCAGCCTTGTGGGGGGGATAAGCACAGATACGCAGTATTTT. This encodes CAGSLVGGISTDTQYF.

The J gene is TRBJ2-7, the V gene TRBV7-8; no definite D call. CDR3 length equals 11 residues. CDR1 and CDR2 from the germline V gene are SGHVS and FQNEAQ. The V end was cut by 3 bases, the J end by 6 bases, with 6 bases between. CDR3 bases: TGTGCCAGCAGCTTTATAAGCGAGCAGTACTTC. This translates into CASSFISEQYF. Together with reference TRBV7-8 and TRBJ2-7, the CDR3 gives the full variable domain: GAGVSQSPRYKVAKRGQDVALRCDPISGHVSLFWYQQALGQGPEFLTYFQNEAQLDKSGLPSDRFFAERPEGSVSTLKIQRTQQEDSAVYLCASSFISEQYFGPGTRLTVT.